The clone carrying this T cell receptor (beta chain) occurred once. These data come from a study of blood T cell repertoires in COVID-19. Whole-study context: Both acute and convalescent COVID-19 samples were obtained from the United States, Italy and Spain.

Those enrolled, adults aged about 18 to 89 years, came from 20 to 25 US areas. Each participant's cohort was designated according to participant-reported clinical history. Authors' methods: Amplification of reference gene primers was used by the study to estimate nucleated cell counts. Only in-frame clones appear in the TCRdb table, and some are missing; sequencing was by immunoSEQ multiplex PCR. For V, J and clone size, that table is used; D and trimming come from the DNA. The data contain approximately 140,000 clones, about four fifths of them singletons. Trimming stripped 8 bases from V and 8 bases from J, with 19 bases between. Germline CDR1 and CDR2: LNHDA and SQIVND (reference sequence). This CDR3 is built from 14 residues.

This chain links TRBV19 with TRBJ2-1; TRBD2 might be the D (7 bases). The sample consisted of PBMCs or T cells enriched from blood (not recorded which). The receptor's source is a man aged 35 to 55 with acute COVID-19. CDR3 amino acids: CASFGGLLGDEQFF. The CDR3 region has the DNA TGTGCCAGTTTCGGGGGGCTCTTAGGCGATGAGCAGTTCTTC.